This T cell receptor beta chain comes out of a study of T cells after yellow fever vaccination. Overall study results and limits: Just a small share of clonotypes turned up in the CD4 compartment as well as the CD8 compartment. Re-detected after boosting: most primary clones, 96% of CD4 and about 85% of CD8. Abundant bulk-derived clonotypes could contaminate FACS-sorted repertoires.

Trimming removed 3 bases from V and 0 bases from J; junction bases left unmatched: 3. This CDR3 spans 16 amino acids. CDR1 and CDR2 from the germline V gene are SGHRS and YFSETQ. Synthesis of TCR cDNA relied on 5'RACE template switching, which attached a universal primer site and UMIs. One entry per CDR3 protein results from TCRdb running MiXCR on the 5' RACE reads. The sample holds 150,000 or so distinct CDR3 sequences; about 7% are singletons and the top ten take over 2%. This clonotype was seen many times. Its antigen is not known. The receptor was derived from a man younger than 35 who received the YFV17D yellow fever vaccine. The sample here was CD4+ T cells sorted from PBMCs, taken less than 6 days after the first yellow fever vaccination. This chain joins TRBV5-1 and TRBJ2-1, with 10 bases aligning to TRBD2. The CDR3 reads CASSSIAGGSYNEQFF. The DNA for the CDR3 is TGCGCCAGCAGCTCAATAGCGGGGGGCTCCTACAATGAGCAGTTCTTC.